These 5 T cell receptor beta chains were all obtained from the same sample, sequenced in a study. Cells sorted as Tregs were CD4+, CD25+ and CD127-/low. Each CDR3 protein gets one entry after TCRdb re-called the 5' RACE reads with MiXCR. The sample lists 40,000 to 55,000 distinct CDR3 sequences, roughly 23% occurring once. Sample: Tregs sorted from a lymph node. These receptors were obtained from a female donor with breast cancer.

Details on this clonotype: As the CDR3 is not closed by the conserved phenylalanine or tryptophan, this likely results from a read error. The limits of the CDR3 on the DNA are not certain, so only TCRdb's listed CDR3 is given. V gene TRBV11-2 combines with J gene TRBJ2-7; the D call in the table, TRBD1, was not verified against the DNA. The germline CDR1 and CDR2 sequences are SGHAT and FQNNGV. The CDR3 totals 15 residues, both ends included. The CDR3 loop reads CASRVNRVTGDEQEG.

The chain has TRBV6-6 and TRBJ1-2; weak D call: TRBD1 (6 bases). V lost 6 bases and J lost 0, with 14 bases in between. The CDR3 totals 15 residues. Germline-derived CDR1 and CDR2 are MNHNY and SVGAGI (reference sequence). The CDR3 loop reads CASRPQGPSNYGYTF. The CDR3 coding sequence is TGTGCCAGCAGACCTCAGGGGCCATCTAACTATGGCTACACCTTC.

This clonotype was seen many times. The chain links TRBV9 to TRBJ1-1; 10 positions agree with TRBD1. Germline CDR1 reads SGDLS; CDR2 reads YYNGEE. CDR3 length: 14 residues. Trimming took 3 bases from V and 4 from J; bases not matched to a gene: 3. The CDR3 nucleotides are TGTGCCAGCAGCGGACAGGGGGCCGGCACTGAAGCTTTCTTT. Its translation: CASSGQGAGTEAFF.

This clonotype occurred many times. The chain employs TRBV24-1 and TRBJ2-1; D gene ambiguous. V gave up 9 bases and J gave up 0 bases, with 17 bases separating them. Germline V CDR1 and CDR2: KGHDR, SFDVKD. The CDR3 sequence is 16 residues long. CDR3 sequence: CATEDSLWGSYNEQFF. CDR3 in DNA: TGTGCCACCGAAGACTCACTATGGGGCTCCTACAATGAGCAGTTCTTC.

This clonotype was observed many times. The V call is TRBV5-6, the J call TRBJ2-1; D is unclear. Germline assignment: CDR1 SGHDT and CDR2 YYEEEE. CDR3 size: 14 residues. V dropped 5 bases and J dropped 6 bases, with 15 bases sitting between them. The CDR3 spells CASRHVVRFNEQFF. The CDR3 DNA reads TGTGCCAGCAGACATGTCGTCAGGTTCAATGAGCAGTTCTTC.